The 22 T cell receptor beta chains below all came from one sample that was sequenced in a study of blood T cell repertoires in COVID-19. Profiling relied on immunoSEQ multiplex PCR, and the TCRdb table lists in-frame clones only, not all of them. Of more than 95,000 clones in the sample, just over 90% are singletons; the top ten hold 1.5% to 2%. The sequenced material came from peripheral blood. The source of these receptors is a man aged 60-69 years with acute or convalescent COVID-19.

The chain is built from TRBV5-4 and TRBJ1-6, with 10 bases fitting TRBD1. The germline V gene encodes CDR1 SGHNT and CDR2 YYREEE (reference sequence). V trimming: 3 bases; J trimming: 7 bases; junction bases outside the gene matches: 4. CDR3 length equals 15 residues. The CDR3 DNA follows: TGTGCCAGCAGCTCCGGACAGGGGGGAAATTCACCCCTCCACTTT. Protein: CASSSGQGGNSPLHF.

V usage is TRBV11-2 and J usage is TRBJ2-3, with 16 bases matching TRBD2. The CDR3 extends over 16 amino acids. Germline lookup yields CDR1 SGHAT and CDR2 FQNNGV. J gave up 6 bases and V 5 bases, and 5 bases lay outside the gene matches. DNA of the CDR3: TGTGCCAGCAGCCGTAAGGGACTAGCGGGGGGGGATACGCAGTATTTT. Its translation is CASSRKGLAGGDTQYF.

The chain has TRBV2 and TRBJ2-7, with TRBD1 matching 10 bases. The germline V gene has CDR1 SNHLY and CDR2 FYNNEI. The CDR3 loop spans 15 amino acids. V was clipped by 4 bases and J by 6 bases; unmatched bases: 9. The CDR3 region is CASSGVGTGVFEQYF. The CDR3 nucleotides are TGTGCCAGCAGTGGGGTTGGGACAGGGGTCTTCGAGCAGTACTTC.

The V and J genes are TRBV5-1 and TRBJ2-1; tentative D call: TRBD1 (6 bases). V gave up 7 bases and J gave up 8 bases, with 19 bases separating them. Germline V gene sequence: CDR1 SGHRS, CDR2 YFSETQ. The CDR3 is 14 amino acids. CDR3 bases: TGCGCCAGCCGTCCGGACAGTGGAGTGGATGAGCAGTTCTTC. Protein: CASRPDSGVDEQFF. Supplemented by reference TRBV5-1 and TRBJ2-1, the full variable domain reads KAGVTQTPRYLIKTRGQQVTLSCSPISGHRSVSWYQQTPGQGLQFLFEYFSETQRNKGNFPGRFSGRQFSNSRSEMNVSTLELGDSALYLCASRPDSGVDEQFFGPGTRLTVL.

This chain links TRBV7-9 with TRBJ1-6; TRBD1 might be the D (5 bases). The CDR3 is 14 residues long. V lost 6 bases and J lost 5, with 11 bases in between. Germline V lookup: CDR1 SEHNR, CDR2 FQNEAQ (reference sequence). CDR3 sequence reads: CASRRGGDNSPLHF. The DNA of the CDR3 is TGTGCCAGCAGGCGCGGGGGGGATAATTCACCCCTCCACTTT.

The chain uses TRBV3-1 (or the pseudogene TRBV3-2) and TRBJ1-1; 8 bases fit TRBD1. The V segment lost 5 bases and the J segment 13 bases; nucleotides outside the gene matches: 12. The CDR3 totals 13 residues. Germline V lookup: CDR1 LGHDT, CDR2 YNNKEL (reference sequence). CDR3 DNA sequence: TGTGCCAGCAGCACCGTCCCCGGACAGGGCGATTTCTTT. It codes for CASSTVPGQGDFF.

As concerns this clone: The same CDR3 can be traced to other DNA sequences in this sample. The chain carries TRBV7-2 and TRBJ1-2; 9 bases map to TRBD1. This CDR3 is 13 amino acids long. Germline CDR1 is SGHTA and CDR2 is FQGNSA. J was trimmed by 5 bases and V by 9 bases; bases with no gene match: 7. In nucleotides, the CDR3 is TGTGCCAGTAGTCCGGGACAGGGTTATGGCTACACCTTC. The encoded protein is CASSPGQGYGYTF.

The genes are TRBV5-1 and TRBJ2-2; D possibly corresponds to TRBD2 (6 bases). Germline V gene lookup returns CDR1 SGHRS and CDR2 YFSETQ. This CDR3 has 15 amino acids. The V and J ends lost 0 bases and 5 bases respectively, with 11 bases between them. CDR3 DNA sequence: TGCGCCAGCAGCTTGGCCGGGGGTAGAACCGGGGAGCTGTTTTTT. Translation gives CASSLAGGRTGELFF. The full variable domain, in which reference TRBV5-1 and TRBJ2-2 provide the parts outside the CDR3, is KAGVTQTPRYLIKTRGQQVTLSCSPISGHRSVSWYQQTPGQGLQFLFEYFSETQRNKGNFPGRFSGRQFSNSRSEMNVSTLELGDSALYLCASSLAGGRTGELFFGEGSRLTVL.

The chain couples TRBV5-6 to TRBJ1-2, with 8 bases identical to TRBD1. The germline V gene has CDR1 SGHDT and CDR2 YYEEEE. The length of the CDR3 is 14 residues. The J segment lost 4 bases and the V segment lost 1 base, leaving 3 bases of the junction unmatched. CDR3 nucleotide sequence: TGTGCCAGCAGCTTGCTTCAGGGGGCCTATGGCTACACCTTC. This encodes CASSLLQGAYGYTF.

This clone has only a few counts. V is TRBV7-9 and J is TRBJ1-1; D remains unclear. The CDR3 has 15 residues. CDR1 SEHNR and CDR2 FQNEAQ come from the germline V gene (reference sequence). With 8 bases removed from V and 0 bases from J, the gap between germline ends came to 16 bases. CDR3 protein: CASESSARMNTEAFF. The DNA for the CDR3 is TGTGCCAGCGAGAGCAGTGCTAGAATGAACACTGAAGCTTTCTTT.

The genes are TRBV5-1 and TRBJ1-5; 10 bases match TRBD1. The CDR3 extends over 15 amino acids. J gave up 7 bases and V 2 bases, and 6 bases lay outside the gene matches. Germline CDR1 SGHRS, CDR2 YFSETQ. CDR3 bases: TGCGCCAGCAGCTTAGAGACAGGGGGCCGACAGCCCCAGCATTTT. Translated: CASSLETGGRQPQHF.

This chain joins TRBV25-1 and TRBJ2-3; 9 nucleotides line up with TRBD1. After removal of 3 bases from V and 5 bases from J, the junction contained 6 bases not matched to a gene. The CDR3 is made up of 15 amino acids. Germline loops: CDR1 MGHDK, CDR2 SYGVNS. The CDR3 nucleotides are TGTGCCAGCAGTGATTTACAGGGGGCGAGAGATACGCAGTATTTT. Encoded protein: CASSDLQGARDTQYF.

Comments on this clone: Additional DNA sequences in this sample encode the identical CDR3. CDR3 sequence reads: CSARTGYGYTF. The CDR3 DNA follows: TGCAGTGCTAGGACGGGGTATGGCTACACCTTC. The chain joins TRBV20-1 to TRBJ1-2; D unresolved. The V and J ends lost 3 bases and 5 bases respectively, with 7 bases between them. The CDR3 consists of 11 residues. The germline gives CDR1 DFQATT, CDR2 SNEGSKA (reference sequence).

The gene calls are TRBV28 and TRBJ1-2; tentative D call: TRBD1 (5 bases). This CDR3 has 13 amino acids. Germline loops: CDR1 MDHEN, CDR2 SYDVKM. V was shortened by 6 bases and J by 5 bases, with 13 bases between the two germline ends. CDR3: CASSGGRGYGYTF. The DNA for the CDR3 is TGTGCCAGCAGCGGTGGGAGGGGATATGGCTACACCTTC.

V gene TRBV9 combines with J gene TRBJ2-3; D is unclear. The CDR3 extends over 15 amino acids. Trimming shortened V by 0 bases and J by 0 bases, and 8 bases separated the two germline ends. Germline lookup yields CDR1 SGDLS and CDR2 YYNGEE. The CDR3 bases are TGTGCCAGCAGCGTAGACTCACGGAGCACAGATACGCAGTATTTT. Protein product: CASSVDSRSTDTQYF.

The chain combines TRBV2 with TRBJ1-6; 7 bases map to TRBD1. The V segment lost 0 bases and the J segment 6 bases; nucleotides outside the gene matches: 11. The V gene's germline CDR1 is SNHLY and CDR2 FYNNEI. This CDR3 spans 18 amino acids. CDR3 protein: CASSEAGGYGTANSPLHF. The CDR3 DNA sequence: TGTGCCAGCAGTGAAGCCGGGGGATACGGGACAGCTAATTCACCCCTCCACTTT.

The J gene is TRBJ2-2, the V gene TRBV4-2; tentatively, D is TRBD1 (6 bases). Germline V gene sequence: CDR1 LGHNA, CDR2 YNFKEQ. V lost 1 base, J lost 0 bases, and 12 bases lay in between. The CDR3 totals 17 residues. The CDR3: CASSQAPQGSNTGELFF. Written as DNA, the CDR3 is TGTGCCAGCAGCCAAGCCCCACAGGGTTCGAACACCGGGGAGCTGTTTTTT.

The V and J genes are TRBV27 and TRBJ1-2; no clear D. Germline CDR1 is MNHEY and CDR2 is SMNVEV (reference sequence). This CDR3 spans 14 amino acids. Trimming shortened V by 3 bases and J by 8 bases, and 16 bases separated the two germline ends. The CDR3 DNA reads as TGTGCCAGCAGTTTGCGGGGTCTTCCCGGCGGCTACACCTTC. This sequence encodes CASSLRGLPGGYTF.

The chain is built from TRBV7-2 and TRBJ2-3; D call uncertain. V was cut by 5 bases and J by 2 bases, with 8 bases left in between. This CDR3 region has 13 residues. Germline V gene sequence: CDR1 SGHTA, CDR2 FQGNSA. In DNA form, the CDR3 reads TGTGCCAGCAGCGATACATTCACAGATACGCAGTATTTT. Its protein product is CASSDTFTDTQYF.

This chain links TRBV7-2 with TRBJ1-3, with TRBD1 matching 7 bases. The trim removed 5 bases at V and 0 bases at J, leaving 4 bases unmatched. Germline V gene lookup returns CDR1 SGHTA and CDR2 FQGNSA. This CDR3 has 15 amino acids. CDR3 nucleotide sequence: TGTGCCAGCAGCAAGGGACAGTACTCTGGAAACACCATATATTTT. Translation gives CASSKGQYSGNTIYF.

The J gene is TRBJ2-5, the V gene TRBV2; a weak D match, TRBD1 (5 bases). Germline CDR1 reads SNHLY; CDR2 reads FYNNEI. The CDR3 contains 13 residues. The germline V and J ends were trimmed by 2 bases and 5 bases, with 9 bases remaining between them. This CDR3 reads CASSEQGTETQYF. The CDR3 DNA reads as TGTGCCAGCAGTGAACAGGGAACTGAGACCCAGTACTTC.

V and J are TRBV6-5 and TRBJ1-1; D may be TRBD1 (5 bases). Trimming took 10 bases from V and 3 from J, leaving 15 bases between them. Per the germline V gene, CDR1 is MNHEY and CDR2 is SVGAGI. The CDR3 runs to 13 residues. In nucleotides, the CDR3 is TGTGCCACCAACCCCCCAGGGTACACTGAAGCTTTCTTT. It codes for CATNPPGYTEAFF.